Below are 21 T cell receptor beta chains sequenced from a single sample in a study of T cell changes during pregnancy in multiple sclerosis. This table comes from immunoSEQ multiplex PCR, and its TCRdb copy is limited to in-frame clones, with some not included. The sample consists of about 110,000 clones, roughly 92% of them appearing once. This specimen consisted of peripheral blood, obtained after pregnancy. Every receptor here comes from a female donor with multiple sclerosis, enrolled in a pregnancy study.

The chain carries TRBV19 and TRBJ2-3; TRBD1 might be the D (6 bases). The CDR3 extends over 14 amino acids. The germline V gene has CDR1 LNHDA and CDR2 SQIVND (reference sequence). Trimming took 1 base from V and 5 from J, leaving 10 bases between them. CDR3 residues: CASSIGPGVDTQYF. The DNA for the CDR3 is TGTGCCAGTAGTATAGGGCCAGGGGTAGATACGCAGTATTTT.

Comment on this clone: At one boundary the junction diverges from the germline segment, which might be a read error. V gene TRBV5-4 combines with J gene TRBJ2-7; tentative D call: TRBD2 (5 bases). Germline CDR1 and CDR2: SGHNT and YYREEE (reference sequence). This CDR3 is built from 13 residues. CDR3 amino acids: CASSLGGFGEQYF. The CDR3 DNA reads TGTGCCAGCAGTTTGGGCGGGTTTGGCGAGCAGTACTTC.

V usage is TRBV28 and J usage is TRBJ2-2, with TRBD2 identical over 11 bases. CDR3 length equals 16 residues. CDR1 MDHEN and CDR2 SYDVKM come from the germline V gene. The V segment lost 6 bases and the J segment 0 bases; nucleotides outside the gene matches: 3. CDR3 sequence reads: CASRPSGGTNTGELFF. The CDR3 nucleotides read TGTGCCAGCAGGCCTAGCGGGGGGACGAACACCGGGGAGCTGTTTTTT.

The CDR3: CASSSQGSSYNSPLHF. The CDR3 DNA reads TGTGCCAGCAGTTCACAGGGAAGCTCCTATAATTCACCCCTCCACTTT. V usage is TRBV28 and J usage is TRBJ1-6; tentative D call: TRBD1 (6 bases). Trimming left V 4 bases short and J 0 bases short, with 10 bases between. Per the germline V gene, CDR1 is MDHEN and CDR2 is SYDVKM. There are 16 residues in the CDR3.

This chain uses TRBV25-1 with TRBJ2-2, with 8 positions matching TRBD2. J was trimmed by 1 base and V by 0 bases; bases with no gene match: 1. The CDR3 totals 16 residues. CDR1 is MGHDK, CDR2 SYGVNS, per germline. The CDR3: CASSEYGGVNTGELFF. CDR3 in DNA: TGTGCCAGCAGTGAATACGGGGGGGTGAACACCGGGGAGCTGTTTTTT.

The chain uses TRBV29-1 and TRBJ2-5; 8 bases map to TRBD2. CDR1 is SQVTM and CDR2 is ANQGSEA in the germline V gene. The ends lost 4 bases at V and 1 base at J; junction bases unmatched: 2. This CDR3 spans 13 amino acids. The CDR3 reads CSVAGTSQETQYF. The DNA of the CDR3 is TGCAGCGTTGCTGGGACTAGCCAAGAGACCCAGTACTTC.

CDR3 amino acids: CASSIRRGQGEQYF. The DNA for the CDR3 is TGTGCCAGTAGTATCAGAAGGGGGCAGGGCGAGCAGTACTTC. The chain combines TRBV19 with TRBJ2-7; 7 bases are shared with TRBD1. This CDR3 has 14 amino acids. With V trimmed by 3 bases and J by 6 bases, 8 bases remained unmatched. Looked up from germline, CDR1 is LNHDA and CDR2 is SQIVND (reference sequence).

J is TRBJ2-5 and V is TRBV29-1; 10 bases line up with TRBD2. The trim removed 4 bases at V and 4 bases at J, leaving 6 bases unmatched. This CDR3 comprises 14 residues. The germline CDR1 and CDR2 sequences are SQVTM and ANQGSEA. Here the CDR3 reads CSVVTSGNRETQYF. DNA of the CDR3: TGCAGCGTTGTAACTAGCGGGAACCGAGAGACCCAGTACTTC.

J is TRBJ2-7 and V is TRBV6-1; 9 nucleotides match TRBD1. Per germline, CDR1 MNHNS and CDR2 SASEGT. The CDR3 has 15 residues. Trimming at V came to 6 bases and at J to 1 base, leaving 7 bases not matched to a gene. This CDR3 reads CASRQTGGPSYEQYF. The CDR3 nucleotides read TGTGCCAGCAGGCAGACAGGGGGACCTTCCTACGAGCAGTACTTC.

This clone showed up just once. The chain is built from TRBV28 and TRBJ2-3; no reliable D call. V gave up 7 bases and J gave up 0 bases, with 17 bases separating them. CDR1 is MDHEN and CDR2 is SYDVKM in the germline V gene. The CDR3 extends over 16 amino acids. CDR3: CASTSGQPPSTDTQYF. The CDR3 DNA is TGTGCCAGCACCTCTGGGCAGCCTCCTAGCACAGATACGCAGTATTTT.

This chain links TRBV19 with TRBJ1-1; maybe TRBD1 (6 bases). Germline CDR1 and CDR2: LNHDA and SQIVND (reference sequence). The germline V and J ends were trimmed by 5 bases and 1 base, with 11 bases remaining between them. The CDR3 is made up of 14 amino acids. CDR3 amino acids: CASSSSTGNTEAFF. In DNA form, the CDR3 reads TGTGCCAGTAGTTCCTCGACAGGGAACACTGAAGCTTTCTTT.

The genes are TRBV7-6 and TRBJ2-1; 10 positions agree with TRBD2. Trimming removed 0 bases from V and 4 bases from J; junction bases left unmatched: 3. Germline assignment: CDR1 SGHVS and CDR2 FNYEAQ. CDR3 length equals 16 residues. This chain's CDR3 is CASSLAGLARYNEQFF. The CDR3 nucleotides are TGTGCCAGCAGCTTAGCGGGACTAGCGAGGTACAATGAGCAGTTCTTC.

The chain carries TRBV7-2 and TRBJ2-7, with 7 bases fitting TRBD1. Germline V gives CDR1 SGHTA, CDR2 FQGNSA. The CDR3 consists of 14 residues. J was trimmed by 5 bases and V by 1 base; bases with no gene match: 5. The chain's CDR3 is CASSLGAGGNEQYF. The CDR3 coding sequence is TGTGCCAGCAGCTTAGGGGCAGGGGGTAACGAGCAGTACTTC.

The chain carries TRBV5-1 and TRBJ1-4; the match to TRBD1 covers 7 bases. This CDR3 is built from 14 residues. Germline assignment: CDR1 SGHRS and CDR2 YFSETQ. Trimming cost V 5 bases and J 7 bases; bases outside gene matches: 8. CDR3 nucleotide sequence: TGCGCCAGCAGTATCGACAGGGATTTTGAAAAACTGTTTTTT. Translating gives CASSIDRDFEKLFF.

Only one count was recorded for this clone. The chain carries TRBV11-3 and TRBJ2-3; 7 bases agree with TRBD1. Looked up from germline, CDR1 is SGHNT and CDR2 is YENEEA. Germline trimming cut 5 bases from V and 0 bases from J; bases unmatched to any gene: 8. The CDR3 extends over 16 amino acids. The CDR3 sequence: CASSPGWGQSTDTQYF. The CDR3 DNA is TGTGCCAGCAGCCCGGGGTGGGGACAGAGCACAGATACGCAGTATTTT.

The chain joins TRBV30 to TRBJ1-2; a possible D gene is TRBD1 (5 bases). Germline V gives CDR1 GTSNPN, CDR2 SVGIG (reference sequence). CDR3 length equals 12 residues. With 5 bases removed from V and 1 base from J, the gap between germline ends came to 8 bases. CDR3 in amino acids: CAWSGGNYGYTF. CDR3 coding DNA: TGTGCCTGGTCGGGGGGTAACTATGGCTACACCTTC.

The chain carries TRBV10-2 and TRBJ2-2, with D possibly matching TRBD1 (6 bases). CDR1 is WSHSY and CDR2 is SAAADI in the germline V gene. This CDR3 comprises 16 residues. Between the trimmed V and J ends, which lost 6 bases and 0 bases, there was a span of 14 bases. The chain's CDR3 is CASSFPGHANTGELFF. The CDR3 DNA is TGCGCCAGCAGCTTTCCGGGACACGCGAACACCGGGGAGCTGTTTTTT.

CDR3 sequence: CASSEDGFTDTQYF. CDR3 coding DNA: TGTGCCAGCAGTGAAGACGGTTTCACAGATACGCAGTATTTT. This chain joins TRBV2 and TRBJ2-3; unclear D gene. V gave up 1 base and J gave up 2 bases, with 7 bases separating them. This CDR3 is 14 amino acids long. Germline values: CDR1 SNHLY, CDR2 FYNNEI.

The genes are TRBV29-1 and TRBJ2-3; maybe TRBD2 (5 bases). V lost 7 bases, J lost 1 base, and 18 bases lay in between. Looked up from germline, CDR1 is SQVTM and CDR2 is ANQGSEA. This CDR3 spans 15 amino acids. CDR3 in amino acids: CSGSGRGPGTDTQYF. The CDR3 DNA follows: TGCAGCGGATCGGGCCGAGGGCCAGGCACAGATACGCAGTATTTT.

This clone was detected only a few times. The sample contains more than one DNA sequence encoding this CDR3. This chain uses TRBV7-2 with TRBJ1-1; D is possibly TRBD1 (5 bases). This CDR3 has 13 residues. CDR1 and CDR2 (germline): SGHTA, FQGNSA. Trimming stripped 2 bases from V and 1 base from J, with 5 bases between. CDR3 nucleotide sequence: TGTGCCAGCAGCTTAAGGGGGAACACTGAAGCTTTCTTT. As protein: CASSLRGNTEAFF.

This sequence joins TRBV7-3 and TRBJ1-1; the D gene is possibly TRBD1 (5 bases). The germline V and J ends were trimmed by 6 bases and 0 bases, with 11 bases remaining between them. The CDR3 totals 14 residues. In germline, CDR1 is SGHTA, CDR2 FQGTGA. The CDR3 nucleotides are TGTGCCAGCAGTCACGGGGGATTGAACACTGAAGCTTTCTTT. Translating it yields CASSHGGLNTEAFF. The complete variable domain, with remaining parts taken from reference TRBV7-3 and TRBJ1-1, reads GAGVSQTPSNKVTEKGKYVELRCDPISGHTALYWYRQSLGQGPEFLIYFQGTGAADDSGLPNDRFFAVRPEGSVSTLKIQRTERGDSAVYLCASSHGGLNTEAFFGQGTRLTVV.